The clone carrying this T cell receptor beta chain was found many times. This sample is drawn from a study of T cells in Graves' hyperthyroidism and ophthalmopathy. There were TCR beta CDR3 regions amplified from RNA transcripts. An initial round of RT-PCR targeting the TCR CDR3 relied on the HTBI primer set. TCRdb called the multiplex PCR reads again in MiXCR, with one record for every CDR3 protein. The data show 640,000 or so distinct CDR3 sequences, 14% seen once. The sequence derives from a woman under 30 with Graves' ophthalmopathy. Sequences were obtained from blood.

CDR3 in amino acids: CASSEAGRVNQPQHF. The CDR3 DNA sequence: TGTGCCAGCAGTGAAGCTGGCAGAGTTAATCAGCCCCAGCATTTT. The chain couples TRBV6-1 to TRBJ1-5; D unresolved. The V gene lost 0 bases and the J gene lost 4 bases, with 10 bases spanning the gap. The CDR3 covers 15 residues. In germline, CDR1 is MNHNS, CDR2 SASEGT.